This entry lists 6 T cell receptor beta chains sequenced from one sample in a study of CD8 T cells in ankylosing spondylitis. TCRdb independently ran MiXCR on the 5' RACE reads; one entry per CDR3 protein. The sample yields some 150,000 distinct CDR3 sequences, about an eighth seen once. The sequenced material came from blood, either unsorted or a sorted T cell fraction (not recorded which). Every receptor here comes from a female donor with ankylosing spondylitis or in good health (not recorded which).

The CDR3 DNA reads as TGTGCCAGCAGCGCCGGAACCGGACTAGCGGGGGGAGATACGCAGTATTTT. Amino acid sequence: CASSAGTGLAGGDTQYF. This chain links TRBV11-3 with TRBJ2-3, with 14 bases fitting TRBD2. V gave up 5 bases and J gave up 5 bases; unmatched junction bases: 9. The CDR3 is 17 residues long. The germline CDR1 and CDR2 sequences are SGHNT and YENEEA.

This clonotype occurred many times. This chain links TRBV7-2 with TRBJ2-1, with 7 bases lining up with TRBD2. V lost 5 bases, J lost 0 bases, and 4 bases stayed unmatched. Germline V gene data show CDR1 as SGHTA and CDR2 as FQGNSA. CDR3 length: 15 residues. The CDR3 loop is CASSPLAPSYNEQFF. The CDR3, as DNA: TGTGCCAGCAGCCCACTAGCGCCCTCCTACAATGAGCAGTTCTTC. Supplemented by reference TRBV7-2 and TRBJ2-1, the full variable domain reads GAGVSQSPSNKVTEKGKDVELRCDPISGHTALYWYRQSLGQGLEFLIYFQGNSAPDKSGLPSDRFSAERTGGSVSTLTIQRTQQEDSAVYLCASSPLAPSYNEQFFGPGTRLTVL.

The V call is TRBV5-1, the J call TRBJ2-3; either TRBD1 or TRBD2 may supply D (5 bases each). Germline V gene data show CDR1 as SGHRS and CDR2 as YFSETQ. V lost 2 bases to trimming and J lost 1 base, with 11 bases between them. The CDR3 sequence is 15 residues long. The DNA for the CDR3 is TGCGCCAGCAGCTTTGGGGCGGGCCGCACAGATACGCAGTATTTT. Translated, it gives CASSFGAGRTDTQYF.

This clonotype was picked up many times. The chain joins TRBV5-1 to TRBJ2-7; the match to TRBD1 covers 9 bases. The CDR3 has 15 residues. The J segment lost 7 bases and the V segment lost 5 bases, leaving 13 bases of the junction unmatched. Germline values: CDR1 SGHRS, CDR2 YFSETQ. The CDR3 is CASSGRDREGWEQYF. CDR3 bases: TGCGCCAGCAGTGGCCGGGACAGGGAGGGTTGGGAGCAGTACTTC.

This clonotype was recorded many times. The chain employs TRBV29-1 and TRBJ1-2; D remains unclear. V lost 3 bases and J 2 bases, leaving 7 bases between the germline ends. Germline V gene data show CDR1 as SQVTM and CDR2 as ANQGSEA. This CDR3 comprises 12 residues. The DNA for the CDR3 is TGCAGCGTTGAGACTGACAACTATGGCTACACCTTC. This sequence encodes CSVETDNYGYTF.

This clonotype was detected a few times. V and J are TRBV16 and TRBJ2-5, with 7 bases that match TRBD1. Per germline, CDR1 KGHSY and CDR2 FQNENV. The CDR3 spans 15 residues. V trimming: 4 bases; J trimming: 2 bases; junction bases outside the gene matches: 7. As DNA, the CDR3 is TGTGCCAGCAGCCTTTCCCCGGGACAGCAAGAGACCCAGTACTTC. Its protein product is CASSLSPGQQETQYF. Full variable domain (remainder filled in from reference TRBV16 and TRBJ2-5): GEEVAQTPKHLVRGEGQKAKLYCAPIKGHSYVFWYQQVLKNEFKFLISFQNENVFDETGMPKERFSAKCLPNSPCSLEIQATKLEDSAVYFCASSLSPGQQETQYFGPGTRLLVL.